The rows below give T cell receptor beta chains drawn from one sample of a study of blood T cell repertoires in COVID-19. Using immunoSEQ multiplex PCR, the repertoire was profiled, and TCRdb retains in-frame clones only, with some absent. The table lists 88,000 or so clones, around four fifths of them singletons, with 9.5% to 12% in the top ten. The sample taken for sequencing was peripheral blood. These TCRs come from a human donor in a cohort sampled during active COVID-19. Each CDR3 is given with its conserved first and last residue. Rows may omit the clone size; those that give it use once, few, many or a size class.

>TRBV5-8|-
CASSDRDRLSETQYF
>TRBV5-6|-
CASSWTSGIRDTQYF
>TRBV5-1|once
CASSFFGQSTNEQFF
>TRBV7-8|-
CATATGAFGNTIYF
>TRBV18|-
CASSPPRDSYRVPYEQYF
>TRBV3-1/TRBV3-2|-
CASSHNREETQYF
>TRBV15|-
CATSSRDRAFDEQFF
>TRBV4-3|-
CASSQARPGQGAKKLFF
>TRBV5-4|-
CASSAGLAAGELFF
>TRBV5-1|once
CASSGGTNTEAFF
>TRBV28|-
CASSPITYQPQHF
>TRBV28|-
CASKTPGQNEKLFF
>TRBV3-1/TRBV3-2|-
CASSQFRGAEQYF
>TRBV6-4|-
CASSVDSSDSPLHF
>TRBV3-1/TRBV3-2|-
CASSQWGSFTGANVLTF
>TRBV19|-
CASSIVWGAEQYF
>TRBV6-5|-
CASSYSTLDSSYEQYF
>TRBV5-6|-
CASPDRGPNEQYF
>TRBV6-4|-
CASSDRSSGANVLTF
>TRBV28|once
CASSAPGTGDYEQYF
>TRBV27|-
CASSLFLPSYPGQGTDTQYF
>TRBV10-3|-
CAISRDRSAEQYF
>TRBV12-3/TRBV12-4|-
CASRSTGPYEQYF
>TRBV7-8|-
CASSLGWSGDQPQHF
>TRBV7-9|-
CASSSGTGVDGYTF
>TRBV11-2|-
CASSFGQGASGGRETQYF
>TRBV11-2|-
CASGRTRGSYEQYF
>TRBV27|-
CASSLFGTSNTEAFF
>TRBV24-1|-
CATSDSREETQYF
>TRBV28|-
CASSSYRVAYGYTF
>TRBV10-2|-
CASRRSYEQYF
>TRBV28|few
CSAGGPTYNEQFF
>TRBV6-1|few
CASSEGRVGNQPQHF
>TRBV28|once
CASSLIGGGALDTQYF
>TRBV7-9|-
CASSSQRSSNEKLFF
>TRBV5-5|-
CASRGVFYNEQFF
>TRBV28|-
CASSLTSGASYNEQFF
>TRBV9|-
CASSTGQGVGTEAFF
>TRBV6-5|-
CASSYDRGSSEQFF
>TRBV4-1|-
CASSQDLRGTGGFNEKLFF
>TRBV6-5|-
CASSYSDSPLHF
>TRBV18|-
CASSPDPRTGRTEAFF
>TRBV4-3|-
CASSQDWGGGEKLFF
>TRBV5-8|once
CASRLTGLSQTLF
>TRBV10-1|-
CASSESAWTSGRTDTQYF
>TRBV11-3|medium-sized
CASSLDGNTEAFF
>TRBV18|few
CASSPRLGGVNSYNEQFF
>TRBV30|few
CAWSPIRDLNTEAFF
>TRBV6-5|-
CASRPGQGALEAFF
>TRBV30|-
CAWSETGGINQPQHF
>TRBV27|-
CASSYRPLYNSPLHF
>TRBV6-1|-
CASSEGTGGQPQHF